A selection of T cell receptor beta chains follows, all from one sample in a study of Graves' ophthalmopathy and Graves' hyperthyroidism. TCRdb independently ran MiXCR on the multiplex PCR reads; one entry per CDR3 protein. The table records around 520,000 distinct CDR3 sequences, about 40% of them present only once. Sample: peripheral blood or thyroid tissue (not recorded which). These receptors all come from an adult man with Graves' hyperthyroidism. Both conserved end residues are part of each CDR3. The order of the fields is D gene, V gene, J gene, clone size, CDR3 DNA, CDR3 protein. D genes are given only for firm matches. Only part of the rows carry a size: once, few, many, or a class if the clone is expanded.

-,TRBV10-3,TRBJ1-6,-,TGTGCCACCGCGGACCCCGACAGTGGGAATTCACCCCTCCACTTT,CATADPDSGNSPLHF
-,TRBV29-1,TRBJ2-5,many,TGCAGCGTTGGATACAGAGAAGAGACCCAGTACTTC,CSVGYREETQYF
-,TRBV14,TRBJ2-7,-,TGTGCCAGCTCACCCTCCACTCTAGTTGAGCAGTACTTC,CASSPSTLVEQYF
-,TRBV9,TRBJ2-7,-,TGTGCCAGCAGCGTCGGGGACGGATCCTACGAGCAGTACTTC,CASSVGDGSYEQYF
TRBD1,TRBV20-1,TRBJ2-2,-,TGCAGTGCTGCGGACAGGGCGCTCGCCGGGGAGCTGTTTTTT,CSAADRALAGELFF
TRBD1,TRBV25-1,TRBJ2-2,-,TGTGCCAGCAGCATTCGGACAGGGTCCAACACCGGGGAGCTGTTTTTT,CASSIRTGSNTGELFF
TRBD1,TRBV7-8,TRBJ1-5,many,TGTGCCAGCAGCCCCGAGGGGGCAGGGGGAGTCTCTGGCAATCAGCCCCAGCATTTT,CASSPEGAGGVSGNQPQHF
TRBD2,TRBV4-1,TRBJ2-7,few,TGCGCCAGCAGCCAAAATCCATCCAGGACTAGCGGGGGTAGTCAGTACTTC,CASSQNPSRTSGGSQYF
-,TRBV19,TRBJ1-1,many,TGTGCCAGTAGCCGACAAGGCGCTGAAGCTTTCTTT,CASSRQGAEAFF
TRBD1,TRBV6-1,TRBJ1-6,many,TGTGCCAGCATTCCTGACAGGGTGAGAGGTTCACCCCTCCACTTT,CASIPDRVRGSPLHF
TRBD1,TRBV6-1,TRBJ1-5,few,TGTGCCAGCAGTAGCACCGGGACAGGGGGTTCATCTTATAGCAATCAGCCCCAGCATTTT,CASSSTGTGGSSYSNQPQHF
-,TRBV2,TRBJ2-2,-,TGTGCCAGCACTAATCCCGGTGACACCGGGGAGCTGTTTTTT,CASTNPGDTGELFF
TRBD2,TRBV7-9,TRBJ2-5,few,TGTGCCAGCAGCTTCGGAGCGGGAAAAAAGACCCAGTACTTC,CASSFGAGKKTQYF
-,TRBV7-9,TRBJ2-7,few,TGTGCCAGCAGGGGGGGCCGGGACGAGCAGTACTTC,CASRGGRDEQYF
-,TRBV4-2,TRBJ2-7,few,TGTGCCAGCAGCCAGGGCCTCGGGGGCTACGAGCAGTACTTC,CASSQGLGGYEQYF
-,TRBV12-3/TRBV12-4,TRBJ1-3,-,TGTGCCAGCACCTCAGGGGTTTACACCATATATTTT,CASTSGVYTIYF
-,TRBV7-9,TRBJ2-6,-,TGTGCCAGCAGCCCCGCCGGGGTCAACGTCCTGACTTTC,CASSPAGVNVLTF
-,TRBV27,TRBJ1-5,-,TGTGCCAGCAGTTTGACCAGGGAGGGTCAGCCCCAGCATTTT,CASSLTREGQPQHF
-,TRBV7-2,TRBJ2-1,-,TGTGCCAGCAGCCAGACAGTAGCCAATGAGCAGTTCTTC,CASSQTVANEQFF
-,TRBV7-9,TRBJ1-6,many,TGTGCCAGCAGCTTAGGCAGGGGCCCACCGCGACTTCATTCACCCCTCCACTTT,CASSLGRGPPRLHSPLHF
TRBD1,TRBV5-1,TRBJ1-2,few,TGCGCCAGCAGCTTGAGGGGGCGAAACGGCAACTATGGCTACACCTTC,CASSLRGRNGNYGYTF